Below, 27 T cell receptor beta chains from the same sample are listed, as sequenced in a study of OX40 agonist ivuxolimab in advanced cancers. Only in-frame clones appear in the TCRdb table, and some are missing; sequencing was by immunoSEQ multiplex PCR. The profile shows 68,000 or so clones, nearly 85% of them singletons. Sample: CD4+ or CD8+ T cells sorted from blood, taken in a trial of the OX40 agonist ivuxolimab. The receptors stem from an adult with an advanced solid tumor such as melanoma, head and neck, liver or kidney cancer.

This chain joins TRBV7-2 and TRBJ2-7; possible D gene TRBD1, 6 bases. Per the germline V gene, CDR1 is SGHTA and CDR2 is FQGNSA. Between the trimmed V and J ends, which lost 0 bases and 3 bases, there was a span of 12 bases. This CDR3 comprises 15 residues. The CDR3 region has the DNA TGTGCCAGCAGCTTAGCGATCGGGGACAACTACGAGCAGTACGTC. Amino acid sequence: CASSLAIGDNYEQYV.

The gene calls are TRBV5-6 and TRBJ1-4; D remains ambiguous. The V gene lost 4 bases and the J gene lost 3 bases, with 10 bases spanning the gap. The CDR3 is 14 residues long. Germline V gene data show CDR1 as SGHDT and CDR2 as YYEEEE. The CDR3 DNA reads TGTGCCAGCAGCCCATTCCCCCCTAATGAAAAACTGTTTTTT. Protein sequence: CASSPFPPNEKLFF.

The genes are TRBV6-1 and TRBJ1-1, with 9 bases aligning to TRBD1. Germline V gene data show CDR1 as MNHNS and CDR2 as SASEGT. V lost 8 bases and J lost 10; bases outside the gene matches: 14. The CDR3 has 14 residues. The CDR3 DNA reads TGTGCCAGCCTTGGGGTACAGGGGGCGGGTAGAGCTTTCTTT. Encoded protein: CASLGVQGAGRAFF.

The chain combines TRBV7-2 with TRBJ2-2; no clear D. The V end lost 2 bases, the J end lost 5 bases, and 3 bases lay between the germline ends. Germline V gene sequence: CDR1 SGHTA, CDR2 FQGNSA. The CDR3 has 12 residues. Written as DNA, the CDR3 is TGTGCCAGCAGCTTAAGGACCGGGGAGCTGTTTTTT. It yields the protein CASSLRTGELFF.

The chain links TRBV5-1 to TRBJ2-7, with TRBD1 matching over 8 bases. V lost 4 bases, J lost 0 bases, and 3 bases stayed unmatched. The CDR3 sequence is 14 residues long. Germline lookup yields CDR1 SGHRS and CDR2 YFSETQ. The CDR3: CASSVDRASYEQYF. CDR3 nucleotide sequence: TGCGCCAGCAGCGTGGACAGGGCCTCCTACGAGCAGTACTTC.

This chain links TRBV10-3 with TRBJ2-7; TRBD1 matches at 7 bases. CDR1 is ENHRY and CDR2 is SYGVKD in the germline V gene. The CDR3 contains 15 residues. J lost 1 base, V lost 3 bases, and 6 bases had no gene match. In nucleotides, the CDR3 is TGTGCCATCAGTGACGGACAGGTTGGATCCTACGAGCAGTACGTC. It specifies CAISDGQVGSYEQYV.

This clone was observed a single time. The chain recombines TRBV9 with TRBJ1-5, with TRBD1 matching over 7 bases. The V gene's germline CDR1 is SGDLS and CDR2 YYNGEE. V lost 3 bases to trimming and J lost 3 bases; unmatched junction nucleotides: 6. The CDR3 is 15 amino acids. The CDR3 loop is CASSAGGQVNQPQHF. Here the CDR3 DNA reads TGTGCCAGCAGCGCGGGAGGACAGGTCAATCAGCCCCAGCATTTT.

This sequence joins TRBV7-2 and TRBJ2-4; D might be TRBD1 (7 bases). CDR3 length equals 16 residues. Trimming took 0 bases from V and 6 from J, leaving 15 bases between them. Germline V gene lookup returns CDR1 SGHTA and CDR2 FQGNSA. In DNA form, the CDR3 reads TGTGCCAGCAGCTTAGCGGTGGGCCAGGGGGGAAACATTCAGTACTTC. This translates into CASSLAVGQGGNIQYF.

This clone was seen only a few times. The gene calls are TRBV25-1 and TRBJ1-3, with a tentative D call TRBD1 (6 bases). CDR3 size: 15 residues. V lost 6 bases, J lost 1 base, and 13 bases lay in between. Germline values: CDR1 MGHDK, CDR2 SYGVNS. The CDR3 sequence: CASRRSGDSGNTIYF. The CDR3 bases are TGTGCCAGCAGAAGATCAGGGGATTCTGGAAACACCATATATTTT.

This rearrangement joins TRBV5-1 to TRBJ2-1; 10 bases map to TRBD2. V shed 4 bases and J 9 bases; nucleotides not matched to a gene: 10. The CDR3 is 15 residues long. Germline V gene lookup returns CDR1 SGHRS and CDR2 YFSETQ. Written as DNA, the CDR3 is TGCGCCAGCAGCCTGGGAGTAGCGGGGGGCGGTGAGCAGTTCTTC. This translates into CASSLGVAGGGEQFF.

The chain's CDR3 is CSAGQGTDTQYF. The CDR3 DNA follows: TGCAGCGCGGGACAGGGAACAGATACGCAGTATTTT. V usage is TRBV29-1 and J usage is TRBJ2-3, with 9 positions matching TRBD1. The CDR3 sequence is 12 residues long. V lost 7 bases and J lost 3; bases outside the gene matches: 2. Per the germline V gene, CDR1 is SQVTM and CDR2 is ANQGSEA.

The gene calls are TRBV6-5 and TRBJ2-1; D remains unclear. CDR1 is MNHEY and CDR2 is SVGAGI in the germline V gene. With 7 bases removed from V and 0 bases from J, the gap between germline ends came to 13 bases. CDR3 length: 15 amino acids. In DNA, the CDR3 is TGTGCCAGCAAGGAAGGGTGGGACTCCTACAATGAGCAGTTCTTC. This translates into CASKEGWDSYNEQFF.

The chain carries TRBV5-4 and TRBJ2-5; a possible D gene is TRBD2 (6 bases). V dropped 4 bases and J dropped 5 bases, with 15 bases sitting between them. CDR3 length: 14 amino acids. Germline CDR1 is SGHNT and CDR2 is YYREEE (reference sequence). CDR3 in DNA: TGTGCCAGCAGCCCATGGGCGGGGAGGGAGACCCAGTACTTC. It is translated as CASSPWAGRETQYF.

In regard to this clone: The junction departs from the called germline gene at one end, perhaps through a read error. The rearrangement uses TRBV28 and TRBJ2-7; TRBD2 matches at 9 bases. Germline-derived CDR1 and CDR2 are MDHEN and SYDVKM. The CDR3 is 12 residues long. In DNA, the CDR3 is TGTGCCAGCAGTTTATTAACTAGCGGGCGCCACTTC. This translates into CASSLLTSGRHF.

This chain uses TRBV7-3 with TRBJ2-3, with 7 bases identical to TRBD2. Trimming removed 6 bases from V and 2 bases from J; junction bases left unmatched: 8. Germline V gene lookup returns CDR1 SGHTA and CDR2 FQGTGA. This CDR3 has 15 amino acids. CDR3 coding DNA: TGTGCCAGCAGTTCGGGGGACTACACCACAGATACGCAGTATTTT. This translates into CASSSGDYTTDTQYF.

This clone showed up just a few times. The J gene is TRBJ2-1, the V gene TRBV7-3; D might be TRBD1 or TRBD2, each matching 5 bases. The CDR3 spans 16 residues. Between the trimmed V and J ends, which lost 4 bases and 0 bases, there was a span of 13 bases. The germline gives CDR1 SGHTA, CDR2 FQGTGA. CDR3 sequence reads: CASSSMAGTSYNEQFF. In nucleotides, the CDR3 is TGTGCCAGCAGCTCGATGGCTGGGACCTCCTACAATGAGCAGTTCTTC.

This clone appeared a single time. V and J are TRBV5-1 and TRBJ2-7; the match to TRBD2 covers 9 bases. There are 14 residues in the CDR3. Germline V gene sequence: CDR1 SGHRS, CDR2 YFSETQ. J was trimmed by 3 bases and V by 2 bases; bases with no gene match: 3. The CDR3 sequence is CASSFLAGNYEQYF. The CDR3 region has the DNA TGCGCCAGCAGCTTCCTAGCGGGGAACTACGAGCAGTACTTC.

The J gene is TRBJ1-2, the V gene TRBV6-5; no clear D gene. The V gene lost 6 bases and the J gene lost 3 bases, with 11 bases spanning the gap. CDR3 length: 13 amino acids. Germline V gives CDR1 MNHEY, CDR2 SVGAGI. The CDR3 DNA sequence: TGTGCCAGCAGACGGACGGAACACTATGGCTACACCTTC. Its translation: CASRRTEHYGYTF.

The sample holds many counts of this clone. CDR3 loop: CAWSEKGTVLNTEAFF. CDR3 nucleotides: TGTGCCTGGAGTGAGAAGGGGACCGTCCTGAACACTGAAGCTTTCTTT. The V call is TRBV30, the J call TRBJ1-1, with a tentative D call TRBD1 (5 bases). Trimming stripped 1 base from V and 0 bases from J, with 15 bases between. Germline V gene lookup returns CDR1 GTSNPN and CDR2 SVGIG (reference sequence). This CDR3 is built from 16 residues.

This clone has a single count. The gene calls are TRBV6-6 and TRBJ2-2; D not resolved. The CDR3 contains 13 residues. Germline CDR1 reads MNHNY; CDR2 reads SVGAGI (reference sequence). Deletions cut 7 bases from V and 5 bases from J, with 11 bases between. This CDR3 reads CASTTWGTGELFF. CDR3 DNA: TGTGCCAGCACGACCTGGGGTACCGGGGAGCTGTTTTTT.

The V call is TRBV28, the J call TRBJ2-7, with 14 bases fitting TRBD2. CDR3 size: 14 residues. The germline V gene has CDR1 MDHEN and CDR2 SYDVKM. V was pared by 8 bases and J by 4 bases, with 4 bases of the junction left unmatched. The CDR3 DNA reads TGTGCCAGCCGTGGGACTAGCGGGAGTTACGAGCAGTACTTC. Translation: CASRGTSGSYEQYF.

The chain employs TRBV25-1 and TRBJ2-1; 7 nucleotides line up with TRBD2. V shed 2 bases, J shed 7 bases, and the junction held 11 bases outside the gene matches. The CDR3 has 16 residues. Per the germline V gene, CDR1 is MGHDK and CDR2 is SYGVNS. DNA of the CDR3: TGTGCCAGCAGTGAACCCCGTCGGGGGGACCTGAATGAGCAGTTCTTC. It encodes CASSEPRRGDLNEQFF.

The chain carries TRBV7-2 and TRBJ2-1, with D possibly called TRBD1 or TRBD2 (6 bases each). Looked up from germline, CDR1 is SGHTA and CDR2 is FQGNSA. V lost 1 base, J lost 8 bases, and 21 bases lay in between. This CDR3 region has 17 residues. In nucleotides, the CDR3 is TGTGCCAGCAGCTTAGATTCTTCGGGGGCACCTCAAGATGAGCAGTTCTTC. Residues: CASSLDSSGAPQDEQFF.

To note about this clone: The junction does not match germline at one end; this may be a read error. V is TRBV6-1 and J is TRBJ2-2; D is unclear. This CDR3 is built from 14 residues. Germline CDR1 reads MNHNS; CDR2 reads SASEGT. The CDR3 loop reads CASSEAFFSGELFF. CDR3 DNA: TGTGCCAGCAGCGAAGCTTTTTTTTCCGGGGAGCTGTTTTTT.

The rearrangement links TRBV6-6 to TRBJ2-7, with TRBD2 matching 9 bases. In germline, CDR1 is MNHNY, CDR2 SVGAGI (reference sequence). There are 14 residues in the CDR3. J gave up 5 bases and V 4 bases, and 6 bases lay outside the gene matches. The CDR3, as DNA: TGTGCCAGCAGTTTTAGCGGGAGCATCAACGAGCAGTACTTC. Its protein product is CASSFSGSINEQYF.

This chain connects TRBV12-5 to TRBJ2-2; 9 positions agree with TRBD2. The V and J ends lost 1 base and 9 bases, in that order; junction bases with no gene match: 6. The CDR3 runs to 15 residues. Germline V CDR1 and CDR2: LGHNT, FRNRAP. The chain's CDR3 is CASGLAAGGQRELFF. The DNA of the CDR3 is TGTGCTAGTGGTTTGGCTGCGGGGGGGCAAAGGGAGCTGTTTTTT.

The V and J genes are TRBV27 and TRBJ1-2, with D perhaps TRBD1 (5 bases). This CDR3 has 14 amino acids. Trimming cost V 5 bases and J 2 bases, with 12 bases left between them. CDR1 is MNHEY and CDR2 is SMNVEV in the germline V gene (reference sequence). The CDR3 bases are TGTGCCAGCAGTCCCGGGGCTGTGAACTATGGCTACACCTTC. It yields the protein CASSPGAVNYGYTF.